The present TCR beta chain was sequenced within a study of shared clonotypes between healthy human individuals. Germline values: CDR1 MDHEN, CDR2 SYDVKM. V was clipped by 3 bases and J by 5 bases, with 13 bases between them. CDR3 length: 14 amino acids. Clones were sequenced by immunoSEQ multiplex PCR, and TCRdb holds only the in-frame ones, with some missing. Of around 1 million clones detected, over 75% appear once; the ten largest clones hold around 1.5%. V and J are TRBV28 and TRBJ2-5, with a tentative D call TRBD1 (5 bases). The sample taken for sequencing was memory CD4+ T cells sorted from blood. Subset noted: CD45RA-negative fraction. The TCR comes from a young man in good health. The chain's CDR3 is CASSLRIAGETQYF. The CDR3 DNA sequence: TGTGCCAGCAGTTTGAGGATAGCAGGGGAGACCCAGTACTTC.